The rows below give T cell receptor beta chains drawn from one sample of a study of T cell changes during pregnancy in multiple sclerosis. Generated by immunoSEQ multiplex PCR, the TCRdb table keeps only in-frame clones and is missing some. The data hold 85,000 to 100,000 clones, with 92% observed a single time. Sequenced material: peripheral blood, taken in the first trimester of pregnancy. The origin of the receptors is a female donor with multiple sclerosis, enrolled in a pregnancy study. CDR3s include the opening cysteine and the closing phenylalanine or tryptophan.

V	J	CDR3
TRBV19	TRBJ2-1	CASSIVGLAADNEQFF
TRBV5-1	TRBJ2-1	CASSPDRGGGGEQFF
TRBV27	TRBJ2-6	CASSSGQGAVGANVLTF
TRBV2	TRBJ1-5	CASSAFHGQGTQPQHF
TRBV5-1	TRBJ1-4	CASSRTGNNEKLFF
TRBV7-9	TRBJ1-1	CASFEGFTEAFF
TRBV29-1	TRBJ2-5	CSVEDGGRAQETQYF
TRBV7-9	TRBJ2-7	CASSPRDARYYEQYF
TRBV27	TRBJ2-1	CASSLGGHPYNEQFF
TRBV7-2	TRBJ1-3	CASSLGLRTAPSGNTIYF
TRBV30	TRBJ2-2	CAWSVSAGVTGELFF
TRBV4-1	TRBJ2-1	CASSRTSGRAFGTYNEQFF
TRBV19	TRBJ2-2	CASKIGHTGELFF
TRBV27	TRBJ1-2	CASSFSDRDSDGYTF
TRBV4-3	TRBJ2-3	CASSLGTSGSGHTQYF
TRBV5-1	TRBJ2-7	CASSLSRGLSGAYEFVYYEQYF
TRBV2	TRBJ1-3	CASRPGVFTENTIYF
TRBV5-1	TRBJ1-1	CASSLGAGNNEAFF
TRBV7-9	TRBJ2-1	CASSPPSGSSYNEQFF
TRBV7-9	TRBJ2-5	CASSSESARGETQYF
TRBV18	TRBJ1-5	CASRDSRNQPQHF
TRBV5-6	TRBJ2-2	CASSLSSSGPNTGELFF
TRBV5-5	TRBJ1-4	CASSLARGPATNEKLFF
TRBV19	TRBJ1-1	CASSPETGLDTEAFF
TRBV13	TRBJ2-1	CASSLLLAGVRNEQFF
TRBV28	TRBJ2-4	CASSFERRDRGENIQYF
TRBV7-9	TRBJ2-1	CASSLRQGSYNEQFF
TRBV2	TRBJ1-5	CASSGGTFNQPQHF
TRBV7-3	TRBJ2-4	CASSPGTGGSKNIQYF
TRBV30	TRBJ2-7	CAWRGTGFYEQYF
TRBV7-8	TRBJ1-2	CASSLGRSSSSYGYTF
TRBV5-4	TRBJ2-1	CASRPVRGYNEQFF
TRBV6-1	TRBJ2-4	CAISWTGENIQYF
TRBV28	TRBJ2-7	CASSLSGLTSYEQYF
TRBV13	TRBJ2-1	CASSTLAEPSYNEQFF
TRBV19	TRBJ2-3	CASSTPAGGPNTQYF
TRBV21-1	TRBJ1-4	CASSKVETGGNEKLFF
TRBV11-2	TRBJ2-7	CASSSQGSEQYF